This passage covers 32 T cell receptor beta chains from one sample sequenced in a study of CD8 T cells in Susac syndrome. RNA was extracted with the RNeasy kit, and a quantity of roughly 0.45 to 1 ug was reverse transcribed using random hexamers. MiXCR, run by TCRdb on the immunoSEQ multiplex PCR reads, gives a single entry per CDR3 protein. This table holds 250,000 to 300,000 distinct CDR3 sequences, about 85% found once. The specimen sequenced was CD8+ T cells from PBMCs. The source is a human donor with multiple sclerosis.

The chain links TRBV2 to TRBJ2-1; 9 nucleotides agree with TRBD2. J gave up 0 bases and V 6 bases, and 6 bases lay outside the gene matches. Germline V gene lookup returns CDR1 SNHLY and CDR2 FYNNEI. CDR3 length: 16 residues. CDR3: CASSGLARSSYNEQFF. In nucleotides, the CDR3 is TGTGCCAGCAGCGGACTAGCGCGAAGCTCCTACAATGAGCAGTTCTTC.

This clonotype appeared once. The rearrangement uses TRBV27 and TRBJ2-1; D possibly corresponds to TRBD2 (6 bases). There are 11 residues in the CDR3. CDR1 is MNHEY and CDR2 is SMNVEV in the germline V gene (reference sequence). Between the trimmed V and J ends, which lost 5 bases and 13 bases, there was a span of 12 bases. The CDR3 sequence: CASSNSGAQFF. The CDR3 DNA reads TGTGCCAGCAGTAATAGCGGAGCACAGTTCTTC.

The J gene is TRBJ1-1, the V gene TRBV6-5; D may be TRBD1 (5 bases). The V and J ends lost 4 bases and 11 bases respectively, with 14 bases between them. Germline-derived CDR1 and CDR2 are MNHEY and SVGAGI. The CDR3 length is 12 residues. CDR3 sequence (DNA): TGTGCCAGCAGTTCCCCCGGCAGGGAGGCTTTCTTT. Protein sequence: CASSSPGREAFF.

The genes are TRBV6-5 and TRBJ1-3, with 8 bases that match TRBD1. This CDR3 has 18 amino acids. The junction had 10 bases not matched to a gene; V was cut back by 0 bases and J by 3 bases. Germline assignment: CDR1 MNHEY and CDR2 SVGAGI. The DNA for the CDR3 is TGTGCCAGCAGTTACTCGAGACAGGGGTTGTACCGTGGAAACACCATATATTTT. Translating it yields CASSYSRQGLYRGNTIYF.

The chain carries TRBV2 and TRBJ2-1, with D perhaps matching TRBD2 (6 bases). The CDR3 covers 16 residues. Trimming pared 5 bases from V and 0 bases from J, leaving 14 bases between. In germline, CDR1 is SNHLY, CDR2 FYNNEI. The CDR3: CASSWSRDRSYNEQFF. CDR3 in DNA: TGTGCCAGCAGTTGGTCGCGGGATCGCTCCTACAATGAGCAGTTCTTC. Filled out from reference TRBV2 and TRBJ2-1, the complete variable domain reads EPEVTQTPSHQVTQMGQEVILRCVPISNHLYFYWYRQILGQKVEFLVSFYNNEISEKSEIFDDQFSVERPDGSNFTLKIRSTKLEDSAMYFCASSWSRDRSYNEQFFGPGTRLTVL.

The genes are TRBV28 and TRBJ2-1; 8 bases line up with TRBD1. Unmatched junction bases numbered 6, after V lost 2 bases and J lost 6 bases. This CDR3 spans 15 amino acids. Per germline, CDR1 MDHEN and CDR2 SYDVKM. In DNA form, the CDR3 reads TGTGCCAGCAGTTTAAAGGACGGACAGGGCAATGAGCAGTTCTTC. The encoded protein is CASSLKDGQGNEQFF.

The V and J genes are TRBV6-4 and TRBJ2-2; D is possibly TRBD2 (6 bases). Trimming left V 5 bases short and J 3 bases short, with 10 bases between. The CDR3 is made up of 14 amino acids. Germline V lookup: CDR1 MRHNA, CDR2 SNTAGT. CDR3 sequence (DNA): TGTGCCAGCAGTCGGGACTCAGACACCGGGGAGCTGTTTTTT. Translated, it gives CASSRDSDTGELFF.

The count of this clonotype is one. The chain joins TRBV27 to TRBJ2-7; TRBD2 agrees at 10 bases. J lost 3 bases, V lost 6 bases, and 5 bases had no gene match. Germline CDR1 reads MNHEY; CDR2 reads SMNVEV (reference sequence). The CDR3 totals 14 residues. The CDR3 is CASRGLALGYEQYF. CDR3 nucleotides: TGTGCCAGCAGGGGACTAGCGCTCGGCTACGAGCAGTACTTC.

The V gene is TRBV24-1, the J gene TRBJ2-2; D possibly corresponds to TRBD1 (7 bases). The CDR3 length is 16 residues. Germline-derived CDR1 and CDR2 are KGHDR and SFDVKD. V was pared by 4 bases and J by 3 bases, with 14 bases between. The CDR3 region is CATSDRARGDTGELFF. CDR3 sequence (DNA): TGTGCCACCAGTGACCGGGCCAGGGGGGACACCGGGGAGCTGTTTTTT.

The table lists this clonotype with a count of one. This chain connects TRBV27 to TRBJ2-7, with no clear D. Germline loops: CDR1 MNHEY, CDR2 SMNVEV (reference sequence). The CDR3 is 13 amino acids. Deletions cut 2 bases from V and 7 bases from J, with 12 bases between. DNA of the CDR3: TGTGCCAGCAGTTTAGCGACGCCGGTGGAGCAGTACTTC. It is translated as CASSLATPVEQYF.

The chain is built from TRBV27 and TRBJ2-5, with D perhaps TRBD1 or TRBD2 (6 bases each). The germline gives CDR1 MNHEY, CDR2 SMNVEV (reference sequence). Trimming cost V 6 bases and J 1 base, with 12 bases left between them. The CDR3 is 14 residues long. CDR3 DNA: TGTGCCAGCAGCGGCGGGACAAGCCAAGAGACCCAGTACTTC. Its protein product is CASSGGTSQETQYF.

The chain carries TRBV12-3 or TRBV12-4 and TRBJ1-2; 12 bases fit TRBD1. The CDR3 runs to 14 residues. V lost 6 bases, J lost 8 bases, and 7 bases stayed unmatched. This CDR3 reads CASSRDRGRGGYTF. The CDR3 region has the DNA TGTGCCAGCAGCCGGGACAGGGGGCGTGGAGGCTACACCTTC.

V is TRBV21-1 and J is TRBJ1-1. TRBV21-1 represents a pseudogene. The CDR3 has 13 amino acids. DNA for the CDR3: TGTGCCAGCAGCGCACTGGGACTCACTGAAGCTTTCTTT. This translates into CASSALGLTEAFF.

This clonotype came up once. The V call is TRBV2, the J call TRBJ2-7, with D uncertain. Deletions cut 2 bases from V and 4 bases from J, with 3 bases between. CDR1 and CDR2 (germline): SNHLY, FYNNEI. This CDR3 has 11 residues. DNA of the CDR3: TGTGCCAGCAGTGAACAATACGAGCAGTACTTC. Encoded protein: CASSEQYEQYF. Full variable domain (missing parts from reference TRBV2 and TRBJ2-7): EPEVTQTPSHQVTQMGQEVILRCVPISNHLYFYWYRQILGQKVEFLVSFYNNEISEKSEIFDDQFSVERPDGSNFTLKIRSTKLEDSAMYFCASSEQYEQYFGPGTRLTVT.

J is TRBJ1-1 and V is TRBV7-9; possibly TRBD1 for D (5 bases). In germline, CDR1 is SEHNR, CDR2 FQNEAQ (reference sequence). CDR3 length: 14 residues. V lost 1 base to trimming and J lost 3 bases, with 9 bases between them. In DNA form, the CDR3 reads TGTGCCAGCAGCTTAGGGGGCAGTCACACTGAAGCTTTCTTT. Translation: CASSLGGSHTEAFF.

The sample holds one count of this clonotype. The chain links TRBV5-4 to TRBJ2-3, with D possibly matching TRBD2 (5 bases). Germline assignment: CDR1 SGHNT and CDR2 YYREEE (reference sequence). The CDR3 runs 15 residues. V was pared by 3 bases and J by 6 bases, with 17 bases between. The DNA of the CDR3 is TGTGCCAGCAGCTCCTTGGGCGCCCCGGGGGATACGCAGTATTTT. This gives the protein CASSSLGAPGDTQYF.

This chain links TRBV6-5 with TRBJ1-4, with unresolved D. Between the trimmed V and J ends, which lost 0 bases and 7 bases, there was a span of 12 bases. CDR3 length: 15 residues. CDR1 and CDR2 from the germline V gene are MNHEY and SVGAGI. The CDR3 here is CASSYSEEGSEKLFF. CDR3 nucleotides: TGTGCCAGCAGTTACTCGGAAGAGGGCTCTGAAAAACTGTTTTTT.

The J gene is TRBJ2-1, the V gene TRBV12-3 or TRBV12-4, with TRBD2 identical over 8 bases. The CDR3 contains 15 residues. V trimming: 6 bases; J trimming: 6 bases; junction bases outside the gene matches: 10. The CDR3 DNA reads as TGTGCCAGCAGGTCACGGGGGGGCGTAGGCAATGAGCAGTTCTTC. Its protein is CASRSRGGVGNEQFF.

This rearrangement joins TRBV5-4 to TRBJ2-1; a possible D gene is TRBD2 (5 bases). V was shortened by 2 bases and J by 8 bases, with 20 bases between the two germline ends. This CDR3 contains 16 residues. The V gene's germline CDR1 is SGHNT and CDR2 YYREEE (reference sequence). CDR3 loop: CASSFLRERGFDEQFF. Here the CDR3 DNA reads TGTGCCAGCAGCTTTCTAAGGGAGCGAGGGTTCGATGAGCAGTTCTTC.

There are a few counts of this clonotype. V usage is TRBV10-3 and J usage is TRBJ2-3; TRBD2 agrees at 8 bases. Losses at the gene ends were 10 bases for V and 1 base for J; bases not matched to a gene: 10. This CDR3 region has 15 residues. Looked up from germline, CDR1 is ENHRY and CDR2 is SYGVKD. The CDR3 sequence: CATWPPGGRTDTQYF. The CDR3 DNA reads as TGTGCCACGTGGCCTCCGGGAGGGCGCACAGATACGCAGTATTTT.

The chain recombines TRBV5-1 with TRBJ2-4; 7 bases align to TRBD2. The germline gives CDR1 SGHRS, CDR2 YFSETQ. This CDR3 region has 14 residues. Trimming at V came to 2 bases and at J to 10 bases, leaving 9 bases not matched to a gene. CDR3 sequence (DNA): TGCGCCAGCAGCTTAGCAGTCGACGGGGGGATTCAGTACTTC. This encodes CASSLAVDGGIQYF.

This chain connects TRBV7-9 to TRBJ2-2; 11 nucleotides align to TRBD1. V dropped 4 bases and J dropped 5; count of bases not matched to a gene: 6. Per the germline V gene, CDR1 is SEHNR and CDR2 is FQNEAQ (reference sequence). This CDR3 is 16 amino acids long. As DNA, the CDR3 is TGTGCCAGCAGCTCGGGACAGGGGGGCTCTACCGGGGAGCTGTTTTTT. Encoded protein: CASSSGQGGSTGELFF.

The chain has TRBV5-1 and TRBJ2-3; TRBD2 matches 9 bases. The germline V gene has CDR1 SGHRS and CDR2 YFSETQ. Trimming cost V 4 bases and J 4 bases; bases outside gene matches: 7. This CDR3 has 15 residues. This CDR3 reads CASSPGLAISDTQYF. Written as DNA, the CDR3 is TGCGCCAGCAGCCCGGGACTAGCAATCTCAGATACGCAGTATTTT.

To note about this clonotype: Lacking the conserved final phenylalanine or tryptophan, this CDR3 likely reflects a read error. The chain links TRBV27 to TRBJ1-5; 8 bases are shared with TRBD1. CDR3 size: 16 residues. The V segment lost 5 bases and the J segment 4 bases; nucleotides outside the gene matches: 10. Looked up from germline, CDR1 is MNHEY and CDR2 is SMNVEV (reference sequence). The CDR3 region is CASSPSTGDVNQPQHL. In DNA form, the CDR3 reads TGTGCCAGCAGTCCTTCGACAGGGGATGTAAATCAGCCCCAGCATCTT.

The chain carries TRBV7-3 and TRBJ2-1, with 11 bases fitting TRBD2. This CDR3 is 15 amino acids long. Germline V gene data show CDR1 as SGHTA and CDR2 as FQGTGA. The ends lost 0 bases at V and 6 bases at J; junction bases unmatched: 1. In DNA, the CDR3 is TGTGCCAGCAGCTTAACTAGCGGGAGGGGCAATGAGCAGTTCTTC. This encodes CASSLTSGRGNEQFF.

Of note for this clonotype: A read error may account for a junction end that differs from germline. The rearrangement joins TRBV7-9 to TRBJ2-2; weak D call: TRBD2 (6 bases). CDR1 and CDR2 from the germline V gene are SEHNR and FQNEAQ (reference sequence). The CDR3 length is 16 residues. The CDR3 coding sequence is TGTGCCAGCAGCCCACCGACTAGTAGGAACCCCGGGGAGCTGTTTTTT. It codes for CASSPPTSRNPGELFF.

The gene calls are TRBV7-9 and TRBJ2-5, with TRBD2 matching 7 bases. Germline CDR1 and CDR2: SEHNR and FQNEAQ (reference sequence). V was clipped by 7 bases and J by 0 bases; unmatched bases: 8. The CDR3 sequence is 15 residues long. CDR3 nucleotide sequence: TGTGCCAGCACCAAAGCGGGGTCGTACCAAGAGACCCAGTACTTC. Translated: CASTKAGSYQETQYF.

The J gene is TRBJ2-7, the V gene TRBV28; D gene uncertain. Looked up from germline, CDR1 is MDHEN and CDR2 is SYDVKM. This CDR3 has 16 amino acids. V lost 3 bases, J lost 2 bases, and 17 bases lay in between. In nucleotides, the CDR3 is TGTGCCAGCAGTTTCCGAACCTCGACGCTCGCCTACGAGCAGTACTTC. It codes for CASSFRTSTLAYEQYF. The full variable domain, with the rest looked up from reference TRBV28 and TRBJ2-7, is DVKVTQSSRYLVKRTGEKVFLECVQDMDHENMFWYRQDPGLGLRLIYFSYDVKMKEKGDIPEGYSVSREKKERFSLILESASTNQTSMYLCASSFRTSTLAYEQYFGPGTRLTVT.

The chain combines TRBV7-3 with TRBJ2-1; the D gene is possibly TRBD2 (5 bases). Germline V gene data show CDR1 as SGHTA and CDR2 as FQGTGA. The V end was cut by 5 bases, the J end by 6 bases, with 11 bases between. The CDR3 length is 13 residues. The CDR3 nucleotides read TGTGCCAGCAGCCCCCAACTAGGCAATGAGCAGTTCTTC. Protein: CASSPQLGNEQFF.

The rearrangement joins TRBV29-1 to TRBJ2-1, with a possible D match to TRBD1 (5 bases). The CDR3 is 16 amino acids. Trimming pared 1 base from V and 3 bases from J, leaving 16 bases between. Germline V gives CDR1 SQVTM, CDR2 ANQGSEA. Here the CDR3 reads CSVEGGRARIYNEQFF. Written as DNA, the CDR3 is TGCAGCGTTGAAGGGGGCAGGGCTCGGATCTACAATGAGCAGTTCTTC.

This chain uses TRBV6-2 or TRBV6-3 with TRBJ2-5; D gene uncertain. Germline values: CDR1 MNHEY, CDR2 SVGEGT. V lost 6 bases to trimming and J lost 0 bases, with 17 bases between them. This CDR3 is 16 amino acids long. The CDR3 region is CASRSPSAKYQETQYF. Here the CDR3 DNA reads TGTGCCAGCAGGAGCCCCAGCGCGAAGTACCAAGAGACCCAGTACTTC.

This clonotype was seen only once. This chain uses TRBV27 with TRBJ2-7; tentatively, D is TRBD1 or TRBD2 (6 bases each). The CDR3 is made up of 16 amino acids. Per the germline V gene, CDR1 is MNHEY and CDR2 is SMNVEV (reference sequence). Trimming removed 7 bases at V and 0 bases at J, with 19 bases between. The CDR3 DNA reads as TGTGCCAGCACCCCGGTTTGGGGGGCCTCCTCCTACGAGCAGTACTTC. It encodes CASTPVWGASSYEQYF.